The 31 T cell receptor beta chains below were found in one sample sequenced in a study of cytomegalovirus exposure and HLA in healthy donors. 60 Vbeta and 13 Jbeta primers were used in PCR. Only in-frame clones appear in the TCRdb table, and some are missing; sequencing was by immunoSEQ multiplex PCR. The table has 150,000 or so clones, 78% seen once. The sequenced sample was PBMCs. The source is a woman between 40 and 55 years old in good health and CMV-seropositive.

V usage is TRBV20-1 and J usage is TRBJ2-5; no reliable D call. Germline V gives CDR1 DFQATT, CDR2 SNEGSKA (reference sequence). The CDR3 is 11 residues long. Between the trimmed V and J ends, which lost 6 bases and 9 bases, there was a span of 14 bases. The CDR3 here is CSATSYPSQYF. In DNA, the CDR3 is TGCAGTGCCACTTCTTACCCTTCCCAGTACTTC.

The genes are TRBV11-3 and TRBJ2-1; no clear D. The CDR3 contains 12 residues. V was pared by 1 base and J by 10 bases, with 8 bases between. CDR1 and CDR2 from the germline V gene are SGHNT and YENEEA. As DNA, the CDR3 is TGTGCCAGCAGCTTAGTAACAGACGAGCAGTTCTTC. It yields the protein CASSLVTDEQFF.

The chain has TRBV7-8 and TRBJ1-6; tentative D call: TRBD1 (5 bases). V lost 0 bases and J lost 6, with 12 bases in between. CDR1 is SGHVS, CDR2 FQNEAQ, per germline. The CDR3 contains 16 residues. CDR3 residues: CASSLALGTLNSPLHF. CDR3 in DNA: TGTGCCAGCAGCTTAGCGCTTGGGACTCTTAATTCACCCCTCCACTTT.

This chain joins TRBV11-2 and TRBJ2-5; D not resolved. The assigned J gene may be wrong: the sequence end matches TRBJ2-7 better. This CDR3 is 14 amino acids long. From germline, CDR1 is SGHAT and CDR2 FQNNGV. The CDR3 coding sequence is TGTGCCAGCAGCTTAGGCTCCTTCACCTACGAGCAGTACTTC. It yields the protein CASSLGSFTYEQYF.

This clone was found a few times. V and J are TRBV6-1 and TRBJ1-6; D remains unclear. CDR3 size: 16 residues. Germline CDR1 is MNHNS and CDR2 is SASEGT. V was pared by 3 bases and J by 11 bases, with 20 bases between. The CDR3 reads CASSDGVTLVGTPLHF. For the CDR3, the DNA is TGTGCCAGCAGTGACGGGGTGACCCTAGTCGGTACACCCCTCCACTTT.

The chain joins TRBV15 to TRBJ1-3, with no clear D. The CDR3 sequence is 15 residues long. CDR1 LNHNV and CDR2 YYDKDF come from the germline V gene (reference sequence). Trimming took off 5 bases at V and 4 bases at J, with 15 bases between the two ends. CDR3 DNA: TGTGCCACCAGCCATCACGGGGAGTGGGGAAACACCATATATTTT. It translates to CATSHHGEWGNTIYF. Supplemented by reference TRBV15 and TRBJ1-3, the full variable domain reads DAMVIQNPRYQVTQFGKPVTLSCSQTLNHNVMYWYQQKSSQAPKLLFHYYDKDFNNEADTPDNFQSRRPNTSFCFLDIRSPGLGDTAMYLCATSHHGEWGNTIYFGEGSWLTVV.

This chain uses TRBV5-4 with TRBJ2-5, with D possibly matching TRBD1 (5 bases). V shed 1 base and J shed 5 bases, with 15 bases lying between them. The CDR3 consists of 15 residues. The germline V gene encodes CDR1 SGHNT and CDR2 YYREEE (reference sequence). CDR3 amino acids: CASSLLTASPETQYF. For the CDR3, the DNA is TGTGCCAGCAGCTTGTTGACAGCCTCCCCGGAGACCCAGTACTTC. The entire variable domain, with the rest obtained from reference TRBV5-4 and TRBJ2-5, is as follows: ETGVTQSPTHLIKTRGQQVTLRCSSQSGHNTVSWYQQALGQGPQFIFQYYREEENGRGNFPPRFSGLQFPNYSSELNVNALELDDSALYLCASSLLTASPETQYFGPGTRLLVL.

This sequence joins TRBV7-9 and TRBJ2-1, with TRBD1 identical over 7 bases. Germline CDR1 is SEHNR and CDR2 is FQNEAQ (reference sequence). The CDR3 covers 16 residues. V lost 5 bases to trimming and J lost 1 base; unmatched junction nucleotides: 8. This CDR3 reads CASSASGGVSYNEQFF. CDR3 sequence (DNA): TGTGCCAGCAGCGCATCAGGGGGTGTGTCCTACAATGAGCAGTTCTTC.

This chain joins TRBV10-2 and TRBJ2-2; a possible D gene is TRBD1 (6 bases). Germline V gene lookup returns CDR1 WSHSY and CDR2 SAAADI. The CDR3 contains 16 residues. V gave up 5 bases and J gave up 1 base, with 14 bases separating them. CDR3 sequence (DNA): TGCGCCAGCAGTCCAAAGACAGGACTGAACACCGGGGAGCTGTTTTTT. Translation gives CASSPKTGLNTGELFF.

The J gene is TRBJ1-2, the V gene TRBV6-6; possible D gene TRBD1, 5 bases. CDR1 and CDR2 from the germline V gene are MNHNY and SVGAGI (reference sequence). The CDR3 loop spans 15 amino acids. The V end lost 6 bases, the J end lost 3 bases, and 17 bases lay between the germline ends. Here the CDR3 DNA reads TGTGCCAGCAGGTCCCCTGGACACCCAGACTATGGCTACACCTTC. Protein sequence: CASRSPGHPDYGYTF.

This clone occurred a few times. The V and J genes are TRBV7-9 and TRBJ2-3, with D perhaps matching TRBD2 (6 bases). In germline, CDR1 is SEHNR, CDR2 FQNEAQ (reference sequence). This CDR3 has 14 residues. The V gene lost 0 bases and the J gene lost 4 bases, with 8 bases spanning the gap. CDR3 protein: CASSLAASADTQYF. As DNA, the CDR3 is TGTGCCAGCAGCTTAGCCGCTAGCGCAGATACGCAGTATTTT.

The chain links TRBV30 to TRBJ1-2, with TRBD1 as a possible D gene (6 bases). CDR3 length: 11 residues. CDR1 is GTSNPN and CDR2 is SVGIG in the germline V gene (reference sequence). Trimming took off 2 bases at V and 13 bases at J, with 14 bases between the two ends. The CDR3 region is CAWSSRGALTF. In DNA form, the CDR3 reads TGTGCCTGGAGTTCGCGGGGGGCTCTCACCTTC.

Regarding this clone: This CDR3 is also generated by other DNA sequences in the sample. V gene TRBV2 combines with J gene TRBJ2-5, with 8 bases aligning to TRBD1. The V gene's germline CDR1 is SNHLY and CDR2 FYNNEI. The trim removed 2 bases at V and 1 base at J, leaving 0 bases unmatched. CDR3 length: 14 amino acids. The CDR3 DNA follows: TGTGCCAGCAGTGAAACAGGGGGCCAAGAGACCCAGTACTTC. It codes for CASSETGGQETQYF.

The J gene is TRBJ2-2, the V gene TRBV5-1, with no clear D. CDR3 length: 11 amino acids. V was clipped by 5 bases and J by 5 bases, with 4 bases between them. Per the germline V gene, CDR1 is SGHRS and CDR2 is YFSETQ. The CDR3 bases are TGCGCCAGCAGTGAGACCGGGGAGCTGTTTTTT. Translated: CASSETGELFF.

This sequence joins TRBV5-4 and TRBJ1-1; 10 nucleotides match TRBD1. The CDR3 extends over 15 amino acids. Germline loops: CDR1 SGHNT, CDR2 YYREEE (reference sequence). The junction had 12 bases not matched to a gene; V was cut back by 4 bases and J by 9 bases. CDR3 in DNA: TGTGCCAGCAGCGTACGGACAGGGGGGGGGACTAAAGCTTTCTTT. Protein product: CASSVRTGGGTKAFF. The complete variable domain, with remaining parts taken from reference TRBV5-4 and TRBJ1-1, reads ETGVTQSPTHLIKTRGQQVTLRCSSQSGHNTVSWYQQALGQGPQFIFQYYREEENGRGNFPPRFSGLQFPNYSSELNVNALELDDSALYLCASSVRTGGGTKAFFGQGTRLTVV.

The chain employs TRBV11-2 and TRBJ2-2; no reliable D call. The CDR3 loop spans 15 amino acids. Looked up from germline, CDR1 is SGHAT and CDR2 is FQNNGV. Trimming took 5 bases from V and 6 from J, leaving 16 bases between them. Here the CDR3 reads CASSRTGTMAGELFF. As DNA, the CDR3 is TGTGCCAGCAGCCGCACCGGTACTATGGCCGGGGAGCTGTTTTTT.

Only a few counts were recorded for this clone. V and J are TRBV28 and TRBJ1-4; 8 positions agree with TRBD1. Germline CDR1 MDHEN, CDR2 SYDVKM. The V and J ends lost 3 bases and 5 bases, in that order; junction bases with no gene match: 5. This CDR3 has 15 amino acids. The CDR3 protein is CASSLGGTGNEKLFF. In nucleotides, the CDR3 is TGTGCCAGCAGTTTGGGAGGGACAGGAAATGAAAAACTGTTTTTT.

This chain joins TRBV5-1 and TRBJ2-2; D ambiguous. The CDR3 consists of 13 residues. The germline V and J ends were trimmed by 3 bases and 7 bases, with 10 bases remaining between them. From germline, CDR1 is SGHRS and CDR2 YFSETQ. CDR3 nucleotides: TGCGCCAGCAGCTCAGACTCGAACGGGGAGCTGTTTTTT. Amino acid sequence: CASSSDSNGELFF.

J is TRBJ2-7 and V is TRBV4-3; the D gene is possibly TRBD2 (6 bases). Germline-derived CDR1 and CDR2 are LGHNA and YSLEER. The CDR3 is made up of 15 amino acids. Trimming removed 0 bases at V and 6 bases at J, with 15 bases between. The DNA for the CDR3 is TGCGCCAGCAGCCAAGAGGCTACTAGCTCCCGCGAGCAGTACTTC. Protein product: CASSQEATSSREQYF.

V is TRBV7-2 and J is TRBJ1-6, with TRBD1 matching over 9 bases. Germline CDR1 is SGHTA and CDR2 is FQGNSA. V lost 7 bases and J lost 9; bases outside the gene matches: 10. This CDR3 contains 15 residues. CDR3 DNA sequence: TGTGCCAGCACTTTCGGGGACAGGGTTCGTTCACCCCTCCACTTT. Residues: CASTFGDRVRSPLHF.

The genes are TRBV4-3 and TRBJ2-1; 11 bases line up with TRBD2. The CDR3 has 15 amino acids. The germline gives CDR1 LGHNA, CDR2 YSLEER. V shed 1 base and J 8 bases; nucleotides not matched to a gene: 4. CDR3 in amino acids: CASSQVAGGGYEQFF. The CDR3 DNA follows: TGCGCCAGCAGCCAAGTAGCGGGAGGGGGTTATGAGCAGTTCTTC.

This clone was picked up a small number of times. The chain has TRBV19 and TRBJ2-2; 12 bases agree with TRBD1. Looked up from germline, CDR1 is LNHDA and CDR2 is SQIVND (reference sequence). The J segment lost 5 bases and the V segment lost 5 bases, leaving 15 bases of the junction unmatched. The CDR3 length is 19 residues. The CDR3 DNA is TGTGCCAGTAGTTTATATTCCGGGACAGGGGGCGAGGGGACCGGGGAGCTGTTTTTT. Its protein is CASSLYSGTGGEGTGELFF.

The chain uses TRBV10-3 and TRBJ2-1; no firm D call. Deletions cut 6 bases from V and 6 bases from J, with 6 bases between. The CDR3 is 11 residues long. Germline V lookup: CDR1 ENHRY, CDR2 SYGVKD. CDR3 DNA sequence: TGTGCCATCAGGACTGGCAATGAGCAGTTCTTC. This codes for CAIRTGNEQFF.

This clone was recorded a few times. This chain uses TRBV2 with TRBJ2-7; tentatively, D is TRBD1 (5 bases). Trimming took 9 bases from V and 3 from J, leaving 15 bases between them. Germline CDR1 reads SNHLY; CDR2 reads FYNNEI. This CDR3 spans 13 amino acids. CDR3 sequence reads: CARGQGSNYEQYF. CDR3 in DNA: TGTGCCAGGGGGCAGGGATCTAACTACGAGCAGTACTTC.

Details on this clone: A read error may produce the germline difference seen at one junction end. J is TRBJ1-1 and V is TRBV7-9; D remains ambiguous. The CDR3 contains 15 residues. Germline values: CDR1 SEHNR, CDR2 FQNEAQ (reference sequence). CDR3 residues: CSSSLVVGRGTEAFF. CDR3 in DNA: TGTTCCAGCAGCTTAGTGGTCGGTCGTGGCACTGAAGCTTTCTTT.

The V and J genes are TRBV9 and TRBJ1-2; D is undetermined. Germline V gene data show CDR1 as SGDLS and CDR2 as YYNGEE. This CDR3 comprises 13 residues. With 4 bases removed from V and 4 bases from J, the gap between germline ends came to 11 bases. As DNA, the CDR3 is TGTGCCAGCAGCCCCCTCCCCCGCTATGGCTACACCTTC. This sequence encodes CASSPLPRYGYTF.

The CDR3 is CASSIRQGGQPQHF. In nucleotides, the CDR3 is TGTGCCAGTAGTATTCGACAGGGCGGTCAGCCCCAGCATTTT. This chain joins TRBV19 and TRBJ1-5, with 7 nucleotides matching TRBD1. J gave up 6 bases and V 3 bases, and 5 bases lay outside the gene matches. Per the germline V gene, CDR1 is LNHDA and CDR2 is SQIVND (reference sequence). CDR3 length: 14 amino acids.

The rearrangement uses TRBV2 and TRBJ2-2, with TRBD2 matching over 9 bases. The CDR3 has 16 amino acids. V trimming: 4 bases; J trimming: 5 bases; junction bases outside the gene matches: 8. CDR1 and CDR2 (germline): SNHLY, FYNNEI. CDR3 protein: CASSAAGGISTGELFF. CDR3 coding DNA: TGTGCCAGCAGTGCTGCGGGGGGGATCTCGACCGGGGAGCTGTTTTTT.

The chain uses TRBV2 and TRBJ2-2, with D hard to call. The CDR3 is 14 residues long. Trimming removed 2 bases at V and 1 base at J, with 5 bases between. Germline CDR1 reads SNHLY; CDR2 reads FYNNEI. The CDR3 region is CASSELGNTGELFF. CDR3 bases: TGTGCCAGCAGTGAACTAGGGAACACCGGGGAGCTGTTTTTT.

The chain has TRBV7-2 and TRBJ2-7, with no clear D. The CDR3 is 14 residues long. Per germline, CDR1 SGHTA and CDR2 FQGNSA. V lost 1 base and J 6 bases, leaving 13 bases between the germline ends. CDR3: CASSLESLGGEQYF. The CDR3 nucleotides read TGTGCCAGCAGCTTAGAATCTCTAGGTGGCGAGCAGTACTTC.

This CDR3 reads CAISLETNQPQHF. The CDR3, as DNA: TGTGCCATCAGCCTAGAGACTAATCAGCCCCAGCATTTT. This chain joins TRBV6-1 and TRBJ1-5; D not certain. V was pared by 10 bases and J by 4 bases, with 14 bases between. CDR3 length: 13 residues. The V gene's germline CDR1 is MNHNS and CDR2 SASEGT.